The clone carrying this T cell receptor (beta chain) was seen more than once but under ten times. Its target is unknown. There are 13 residues in the CDR3. Germline CDR1 MNHEY, CDR2 SVGAGI. The V gene lost 10 bases and the J gene lost 5 bases, with 18 bases spanning the gap. This specimen comes from a study of T-cell memory formation after mild COVID-19. Across the whole study: The TCR clusters were mostly specific to one donor. Regarding the study as a whole: Among clones contracting day 15 to 85, CD4/CD8 was balanced, whereas later expanders leaned CD4+. A subset of responding clones appeared in pre-infection memory, suggesting cross-reactive memory joined.

TCR alpha and TCR beta cDNA libraries with sample barcodes and UMIs came from 5'RACE using constant-segment primers. One entry per CDR3 protein, called by TCRdb with MiXCR from the 5' RACE reads. The data hold approximately 410,000 distinct CDR3 sequences, with 23% observed a single time. The rearrangement links TRBV6-5 to TRBJ2-7, with D perhaps TRBD2 (7 bases). The receptor's source is an adult woman who had mild COVID-19 (a few samples of this study predate the infection). Cell type and time point are not known. Material for sequencing was PBMCs or a T cell subset sorted from them (not recorded which). Here the CDR3 DNA reads TGTGCCACCACTCATGGGGGGGGCCACGAGCAGTACTTC. Protein: CATTHGGGHEQYF.